The entry that follows covers one TCR beta chain sequence. What it binds is unknown. Treatment specified: oral pan-JAK inhibitor, 5-10 mg twice daily. Obtained from alopecia areata patients were lesional scalp punch biopsies along with peripheral blood. This record belongs to a study of CD8+ T cells in alopecia areata. The CDR3 has 17 residues. The V end lost 1 base, the J end lost 1 base, and 12 bases lay between the germline ends. Germline V lookup: CDR1 SGHRS, CDR2 YFSETQ. Reverse transcribed after extraction, RNA yielded cDNA as the sequencing template. Produced via immunoSEQ multiplex PCR; TCRdb's table is partial and in-frame only. The repertoire holds about 180,000 clones, with about 53% as singletons. Study results and limitations: Normal scalp had lower clonality than lesional scalp, with alopecia totalis/universalis lesions showing this most strongly. On tofacitinib, scalp and blood still held many of the expanded lesional clones.

The TCR comes from a human donor with alopecia areata. Sequenced here: CD8+ T cells sorted from blood, sampled at week 24, from a patient treated with tofacitinib. The gene calls are TRBV5-1 and TRBJ2-6, with a weak D call TRBD1 (5 bases). The DNA for the CDR3 is TGCGCCAGCAGCTTGACAGGTACCATATCTGGGGCCAACGTCCTGACTTTC. It yields the protein CASSLTGTISGANVLTF.